This entry lists 4 T cell receptor beta chains sequenced from one sample in a study of beta chain features in type 1 diabetes. Study-wide results and caveats: Shorter TCRB CDR3s, moderately but significantly so, marked every one of the four CD4+ subsets in Type 1 diabetes patients.

cDNA synthesis used the whole RNA isolate, giving expressed TCRB sequences. Sequenced by immunoSEQ multiplex PCR; TCRdb stores in-frame clones only, minus some. The profile shows around 40,000 clones, around 63% of them singletons. The antigens these receptors bind are not known. The specimen was Tregs from blood. Receptors originate from a man younger than 45 with type 1 diabetes. Some clones in this sample may be carry-over from other donors' samples.

V and J are TRBV4-2 and TRBJ1-6; 8 nucleotides align to TRBD1. The CDR3 runs to 16 residues. Germline CDR1 LGHNA, CDR2 YNFKEQ. Trimming at V came to 1 base and at J to 9 bases, leaving 8 bases not matched to a gene. The CDR3 protein is CASSQVAGQGFSPLHF. In DNA, the CDR3 is TGTGCCAGCAGCCAAGTTGCCGGACAGGGTTTTTCACCCCTCCACTTT.

A few counts support this clone. This chain uses TRBV5-5 with TRBJ2-4, with TRBD1 matching 7 bases. The CDR3 totals 13 residues. Germline lookup yields CDR1 SGHKS and CDR2 YYEKEE (reference sequence). Germline trimming cut 2 bases from V and 7 bases from J; bases unmatched to any gene: 3. The CDR3 loop reads CASSFEGANIQYF. The CDR3 nucleotides read TGTGCCAGCAGCTTCGAGGGGGCGAACATTCAGTACTTC.

The CDR3 loop reads CASSRDRIADTQYF. The CDR3 DNA reads TGCGCCAGCTCTCGGGACAGGATCGCAGATACGCAGTATTTT. This sequence joins TRBV5-1 and TRBJ2-3, with 8 bases identical to TRBD1. Trimming took 7 bases from V and 4 from J; bases not matched to a gene: 8. Per germline, CDR1 SGHRS and CDR2 YFSETQ. CDR3 length equals 14 residues.

The rearrangement joins TRBV10-3 to TRBJ2-1; a weak D match, TRBD1 (6 bases). Trimming took 6 bases from V and 6 from J, leaving 15 bases between them. CDR1 is ENHRY and CDR2 is SYGVKD in the germline V gene. The CDR3 consists of 14 residues. CDR3 DNA sequence: TGTGCCATCAGAAAGGACTCCAGGGGCAATGAGCAGTTCTTC. Amino acids: CAIRKDSRGNEQFF.